One and the same sample provided the 30 T cell receptor beta chains below, sequenced in a study of blood T cell repertoires in COVID-19. Sequencing was performed with immunoSEQ multiplex PCR; in TCRdb, only in-frame clones are kept and a portion is missing. This sample has around 100,000 clones, with around 90% found just once. The specimen sequenced was peripheral blood. Receptors were obtained from a woman aged 55-70 years with acute or convalescent COVID-19.

The J gene is TRBJ1-1, the V gene TRBV6-5, with 8 bases matching TRBD1. In germline, CDR1 is MNHEY, CDR2 SVGAGI. The J segment lost 4 bases and the V segment lost 7 bases, leaving 11 bases of the junction unmatched. The CDR3 sequence is 15 residues long. This CDR3 is CASTRTGLSGTEAFF. The CDR3 coding sequence is TGTGCCAGCACCCGGACAGGGCTTTCGGGCACTGAAGCTTTCTTT.

The chain combines TRBV28 with TRBJ2-2; possible D gene TRBD2, 6 bases. V dropped 7 bases and J dropped 2 bases, with 14 bases sitting between them. Germline V gene lookup returns CDR1 MDHEN and CDR2 SYDVKM. The CDR3 has 15 amino acids. The DNA for the CDR3 is TGTGCCAGCACCTCCCCCGGGAGTAACACCGGGGAGCTGTTTTTT. It codes for CASTSPGSNTGELFF.

This chain links TRBV13 with TRBJ2-3; perhaps TRBD1 as D (5 bases). Trimming stripped 3 bases from V and 3 bases from J, with 16 bases between. CDR3 size: 16 residues. Germline loops: CDR1 PRHDT, CDR2 FYEKMQ (reference sequence). The DNA for the CDR3 is TGTGCCAGCAGCTTTTCTGGGGCGTTCCCGACAGATACGCAGTATTTT. As protein: CASSFSGAFPTDTQYF.

This clone was seen a single time. This rearrangement joins TRBV11-2 to TRBJ1-2; tentatively, D is TRBD1 (6 bases). The length of the CDR3 is 13 residues. Germline lookup yields CDR1 SGHAT and CDR2 FQNNGV. V was shortened by 6 bases and J by 8 bases, with 16 bases between the two germline ends. In DNA, the CDR3 is TGTGCCAGCAGGCCTACTACAGGGACCGGCTACACCTTC. This translates into CASRPTTGTGYTF.

This rearrangement joins TRBV6-1 to TRBJ2-7, with 11 bases fitting TRBD1. Germline loops: CDR1 MNHNS, CDR2 SASEGT. Trimming took 2 bases from V and 4 from J; bases not matched to a gene: 7. The CDR3 has 16 amino acids. CDR3: CASSESGTGGGYEQYV. The CDR3, as DNA: TGTGCCAGCAGTGAATCCGGGACAGGGGGGGGATACGAGCAGTACGTC.

J is TRBJ1-2 and V is TRBV29-1; D is perhaps TRBD1 (6 bases). V was pared by 6 bases and J by 6 bases, with 20 bases between. The length of the CDR3 is 14 residues. Germline CDR1 reads SQVTM; CDR2 reads ANQGSEA. CDR3 DNA: TGCAGCGTCGGGAATTTGGGGGGGCATCATGGCTACACCTTC. Translation: CSVGNLGGHHGYTF. Based on the CDR3 plus reference TRBV29-1 and TRBJ1-2, the full variable domain is SAVISQKPSRDICQRGTSLTIQCQVDSQVTMMFWYRQQPGQSLTLIATANQGSEATYESGFVIDKFPISRPNLTFSTLTVSNMSPEDSSIYLCSVGNLGGHHGYTFGSGTRLTVV.

The rearrangement uses TRBV4-2 and TRBJ2-1; TRBD2 agrees at 7 bases. J lost 6 bases, V lost 4 bases, and 9 bases had no gene match. This CDR3 is 15 amino acids long. CDR1 LGHNA and CDR2 YNFKEQ come from the germline V gene. CDR3 residues: CASSLGSGGGNEQFF. The CDR3 DNA follows: TGTGCCAGCAGCCTCGGTTCAGGCGGGGGCAATGAGCAGTTCTTC.

The genes are TRBV3-1 (or the pseudogene TRBV3-2) and TRBJ1-2; no clear D gene. CDR1 is LGHDT, CDR2 YNNKEL, per germline (reference sequence). V was clipped by 0 bases and J by 3 bases, with 8 bases between them. This CDR3 spans 14 amino acids. CDR3 nucleotides: TGTGCCAGCAGCCAAGAGTGGCAGTACTATGGCTACACCTTC. This translates into CASSQEWQYYGYTF.

This chain joins TRBV6-5 and TRBJ1-3, with D uncertain. The CDR3 spans 10 residues. The germline CDR1 and CDR2 sequences are MNHEY and SVGAGI. Deletions cut 8 bases from V and 11 bases from J, with 10 bases between. This chain's CDR3 is CASRRESIYF. CDR3 nucleotide sequence: TGTGCCAGCCGTAGGGAGTCCATATATTTT.

The CDR3 reads CSAWWRSEQFF. CDR3 DNA: TGCAGTGCTTGGTGGAGGAGTGAGCAGTTCTTC. The chain links TRBV20-1 to TRBJ2-1; TRBD2 might be the D (5 bases). Per the germline V gene, CDR1 is DFQATT and CDR2 is SNEGSKA (reference sequence). The CDR3 extends over 11 amino acids. The V end was cut by 5 bases, the J end by 9 bases, with 11 bases between.

The rearrangement links TRBV7-8 to TRBJ2-7; D ambiguous. In germline, CDR1 is SGHVS, CDR2 FQNEAQ. The CDR3 has 16 amino acids. Deletions cut 0 bases from V and 0 bases from J, with 12 bases between. This CDR3 is CASSLATVTLSYEQYF. The CDR3 coding sequence is TGTGCCAGCAGCTTAGCGACCGTGACTCTCTCCTACGAGCAGTACTTC.

The V call is TRBV11-2, the J call TRBJ2-7, with 8 positions matching TRBD1. CDR1 and CDR2 from the germline V gene are SGHAT and FQNNGV. The CDR3 extends over 14 amino acids. Losses at the gene ends were 4 bases for V and 4 bases for J; bases not matched to a gene: 6. The CDR3 region has the DNA TGTGCCAGCAGCTCTGGGACAGGAATATACGAGCAGTACTTC. Its translation: CASSSGTGIYEQYF.

The chain couples TRBV12-3 or TRBV12-4 to TRBJ2-5, with D perhaps matching TRBD2 (6 bases). This CDR3 has 13 amino acids. Trimming left V 6 bases short and J 6 bases short, with 14 bases between. The CDR3 DNA follows: TGTGCCAGCAGCGCCGAGGGAGGAAAGACCCAGTACTTC. Its protein product is CASSAEGGKTQYF.

This clone was seen more than once but under ten times. This chain links TRBV7-3 with TRBJ2-2; 7 nucleotides align to TRBD2. This CDR3 is 16 amino acids long. Germline lookup yields CDR1 SGHTA and CDR2 FQGTGA. The V and J ends lost 5 bases and 7 bases, in that order; junction bases with no gene match: 13. CDR3 nucleotides: TGTGCCAGCAGCCCCTTGGGAGGGAGGGCGAGCGGGGAGCTGTTTTTT. Its translation is CASSPLGGRASGELFF. The full variable domain, rest sourced from reference TRBV7-3 and TRBJ2-2, is GAGVSQTPSNKVTEKGKYVELRCDPISGHTALYWYRQSLGQGPEFLIYFQGTGAADDSGLPNDRFFAVRPEGSVSTLKIQRTERGDSAVYLCASSPLGGRASGELFFGEGSRLTVL.

This chain joins TRBV3-1 (or the pseudogene TRBV3-2) and TRBJ1-4; 8 nucleotides match TRBD1. Germline trimming cut 6 bases from V and 5 bases from J; bases unmatched to any gene: 5. Germline V gene sequence: CDR1 LGHDT, CDR2 YNNKEL (reference sequence). This CDR3 comprises 14 residues. The CDR3 is CASRDDRGNEKLFF. The CDR3 coding sequence is TGTGCCAGCAGGGACGACAGGGGAAATGAAAAACTGTTTTTT.

This clone came up a few times. The V gene is TRBV18, the J gene TRBJ1-6; maybe TRBD1 (5 bases). Germline CDR1 is KGHSH and CDR2 is LQKENI. CDR3 size: 15 residues. V dropped 6 bases and J dropped 9 bases, with 18 bases sitting between them. CDR3 in amino acids: CASSPDPAGLSPLHF. The CDR3 DNA reads TGTGCCAGCTCCCCGGATCCCGCGGGGCTTTCACCCCTCCACTTT.

J is TRBJ2-1 and V is TRBV9; D might be TRBD2 (6 bases). Trimming left V 0 bases short and J 7 bases short, with 11 bases between. CDR1 and CDR2 (germline): SGDLS, YYNGEE. The CDR3 spans 14 residues. This CDR3 reads CASSVGGLTNEQFF. The CDR3 coding sequence is TGTGCCAGCAGCGTAGGGGGACTGACGAATGAGCAGTTCTTC.

V usage is TRBV9 and J usage is TRBJ1-4, with D unclear. CDR3 length: 14 residues. Germline V gives CDR1 SGDLS, CDR2 YYNGEE. The V end was cut by 0 bases, the J end by 7 bases, with 10 bases between. In DNA form, the CDR3 reads TGTGCCAGCAGCGTAGTCCCAACTGCTGAAAAACTGTTTTTT. Its translation: CASSVVPTAEKLFF.

V is TRBV7-2 and J is TRBJ1-2, with D possibly being TRBD1 (6 bases). This CDR3 is built from 14 residues. The V end was cut by 6 bases, the J end by 4 bases, with 15 bases between. Germline V gene sequence: CDR1 SGHTA, CDR2 FQGNSA. The CDR3 coding sequence is TGTGCCAGCAGGCCAGGTGGGGGGGCCTATGGCTACACCTTC. Translation: CASRPGGGAYGYTF.

The DNA of the CDR3 is TGTGCCTGGAGTGTTAGCGGGTTCTATAATTCACCCCTCCACTTT. Its translation: CAWSVSGFYNSPLHF. The rearrangement links TRBV30 to TRBJ1-6; D is undetermined. The CDR3 consists of 15 residues. The V end was cut by 0 bases, the J end by 3 bases, with 9 bases between. Germline V lookup: CDR1 GTSNPN, CDR2 SVGIG (reference sequence).

This chain joins TRBV19 and TRBJ1-2, with 9 bases fitting TRBD1. The CDR3 runs 15 residues. V lost 7 bases, J lost 3 bases, and 9 bases stayed unmatched. Germline CDR1 reads LNHDA; CDR2 reads SQIVND (reference sequence). This CDR3 is CASNPRTGEYYGYTF. The CDR3 region has the DNA TGTGCCAGTAACCCCCGGACAGGGGAATACTATGGCTACACCTTC.

V gene TRBV7-9 combines with J gene TRBJ1-1; no firm D call. This CDR3 has 13 residues. Germline V gene lookup returns CDR1 SEHNR and CDR2 FQNEAQ (reference sequence). Trimming took 8 bases from V and 4 from J, leaving 14 bases between them. CDR3 coding DNA: TGTGCCAGCGCATTGGTCGGTTTCACTGAAGCTTTCTTT. Translated, it gives CASALVGFTEAFF.

This clone has a single count. The gene calls are TRBV4-1 and TRBJ2-3; 11 bases are shared with TRBD2. The CDR3 runs to 16 residues. Germline trimming cut 3 bases from V and 2 bases from J; bases unmatched to any gene: 4. In germline, CDR1 is MGHRA, CDR2 YSYEKL. CDR3 coding DNA: TGCGCCAGCAGCCAGGCACTAGCGGGGGTCACAGATACGCAGTATTTT. This gives the protein CASSQALAGVTDTQYF.

For the CDR3, the DNA is TGTGCCAGCAGCATCCGGCCGGGACAGAACACTGAAGCTTTCTTT. This encodes CASSIRPGQNTEAFF. V is TRBV9 and J is TRBJ1-1, with TRBD1 as a possible D gene (6 bases). Looked up from germline, CDR1 is SGDLS and CDR2 is YYNGEE. The CDR3 is 15 amino acids. V gave up 4 bases and J gave up 1 base, with 14 bases separating them.

The chain is built from TRBV30 and TRBJ2-1; 7 nucleotides line up with TRBD1. CDR1 is GTSNPN and CDR2 is SVGIG in the germline V gene (reference sequence). Trimming took 2 bases from V and 10 from J; bases not matched to a gene: 2. The CDR3 is made up of 11 amino acids. The CDR3 DNA reads TGTGCCTGGAGTCCGGGACAGGAGCAGTTCTTC. Translated, it gives CAWSPGQEQFF.

The DNA for the CDR3 is TGCAGCGTTGAAGCTCAAGAGACCCAGTACTTC. It specifies CSVEAQETQYF. The chain carries TRBV29-1 and TRBJ2-5; D gene ambiguous. The CDR3 extends over 11 amino acids. Per the germline V gene, CDR1 is SQVTM and CDR2 is ANQGSEA. V lost 1 base and J lost 2, with 2 bases in between.

The sample holds one count of this clone. This chain connects TRBV3-1 (or the pseudogene TRBV3-2) to TRBJ1-3, with a tentative D call TRBD1 (6 bases). V lost 1 base and J lost 6, with 13 bases in between. CDR1 and CDR2 from the germline V gene are LGHDT and YNNKEL (reference sequence). The CDR3 length is 15 residues. CDR3 residues: CASSQATGLKNTIYF. In DNA, the CDR3 is TGTGCCAGCAGCCAAGCAACAGGGTTGAAAAACACCATATATTTT.

The CDR3, as DNA: TGTGCCAGCAGCGTAGGGACAGACGCTGGAAACACCATATATTTT. Its protein is CASSVGTDAGNTIYF. The chain couples TRBV9 to TRBJ1-3, with D perhaps matching TRBD1 (6 bases). The CDR3 runs to 15 residues. The V gene lost 0 bases and the J gene lost 2 bases, with 9 bases spanning the gap. Germline-derived CDR1 and CDR2 are SGDLS and YYNGEE.

This clone was counted only a few times. The J gene is TRBJ1-5, the V gene TRBV2; the D gene is possibly TRBD1 (6 bases). With 5 bases removed from V and 3 bases from J, the gap between germline ends came to 11 bases. CDR1 is SNHLY and CDR2 is FYNNEI in the germline V gene. There are 14 residues in the CDR3. In nucleotides, the CDR3 is TGTGCCAGCAGTACTAGGACAGTCAATCAGCCCCAGCATTTT. It is translated as CASSTRTVNQPQHF.

The DNA of the CDR3 is TGTGCCAGTAGTACAACTCGAGTTGCAACTAATGAAAAACTGTTTTTT. Translated: CASSTTRVATNEKLFF. The V and J genes are TRBV19 and TRBJ1-4; D gene ambiguous. V gave up 4 bases and J gave up 0 bases, with 12 bases separating them. Germline-derived CDR1 and CDR2 are LNHDA and SQIVND (reference sequence). The CDR3 is 16 residues long.